Following are 4 T cell receptor beta chains from one sample sequenced in a study of prognosis after radiotherapy for stage I lung cancer. TCR beta CDR3 amplification from genomic DNA was performed by two-round multiplex PCR. Primers targeting each individual TRBV and TRBJ gene were applied in first-round PCR. TCRdb re-called the multiplex PCR reads with MiXCR, one entry per CDR3 protein. The sample has approximately 28,000 distinct CDR3 sequences; around 43% are singletons. Specimen: PBMCs, collected before or after stereotactic body radiation therapy (not recorded which). Receptor source: a donor over 45 with non-small cell lung cancer.

This rearrangement joins TRBV7-2 to TRBJ2-7; 11 positions agree with TRBD2. The CDR3 runs to 16 residues. The V gene end was trimmed by 1 base and the J gene end by 0 bases; junction bases not matched to a gene: 2. From germline, CDR1 is SGHTA and CDR2 FQGNSA. The DNA for the CDR3 is TGTGCCAGCAGCTTAGGTAGCGGGAGGGCCTCCTACGAGCAGTACTTC. Translating gives CASSLGSGRASYEQYF.

The chain carries TRBV27 and TRBJ1-2, with TRBD1 identical over 7 bases. CDR3 length: 13 residues. Germline values: CDR1 MNHEY, CDR2 SMNVEV (reference sequence). V lost 6 bases, J lost 4 bases, and 5 bases stayed unmatched. CDR3 coding DNA: TGTGCCAGCAGGTTCACAGGGGCCTATGGCTACACCTTC. The encoded protein is CASRFTGAYGYTF.

The chain combines TRBV5-1 with TRBJ1-4; TRBD1 agrees at 9 bases. In germline, CDR1 is SGHRS, CDR2 YFSETQ. V lost 0 bases and J lost 8; bases outside the gene matches: 8. CDR3 length equals 16 residues. In DNA, the CDR3 is TGCGCCAGCAGCTTGGAGTCACAGGGGGCGGGGGAAAAACTGTTTTTT. Its translation: CASSLESQGAGEKLFF. The complete variable domain, with remaining parts taken from reference TRBV5-1 and TRBJ1-4, reads KAGVTQTPRYLIKTRGQQVTLSCSPISGHRSVSWYQQTPGQGLQFLFEYFSETQRNKGNFPGRFSGRQFSNSRSEMNVSTLELGDSALYLCASSLESQGAGEKLFFGSGTQLSVL.

This clonotype has at least ten counts. This rearrangement joins TRBV30 to TRBJ2-1; D remains ambiguous. V gave up 0 bases and J gave up 0 bases, with 9 bases separating them. Germline V gene sequence: CDR1 GTSNPN, CDR2 SVGIG (reference sequence). CDR3 length: 15 amino acids. CDR3 in DNA: TGTGCCTGGAGTGTACTAACAGTCTCCTACAATGAGCAGTTCTTC. Translated: CAWSVLTVSYNEQFF.